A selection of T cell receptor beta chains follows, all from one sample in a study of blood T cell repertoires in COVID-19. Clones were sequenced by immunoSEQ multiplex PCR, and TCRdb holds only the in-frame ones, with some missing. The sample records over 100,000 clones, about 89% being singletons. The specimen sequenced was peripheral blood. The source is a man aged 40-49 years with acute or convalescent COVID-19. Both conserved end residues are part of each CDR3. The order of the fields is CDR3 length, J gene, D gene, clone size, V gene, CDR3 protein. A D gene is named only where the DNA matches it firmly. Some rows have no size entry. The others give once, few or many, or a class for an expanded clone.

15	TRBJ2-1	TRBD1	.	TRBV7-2	CASSLVSGQYNEQFF
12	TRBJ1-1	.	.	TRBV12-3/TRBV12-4	CASSPPGAEAFF
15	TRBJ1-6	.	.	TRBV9	CASRHTGSCNSPLHF
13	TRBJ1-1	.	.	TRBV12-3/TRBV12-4	CASSLRVNTEAFF
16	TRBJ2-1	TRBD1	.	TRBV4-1	CASSQDPTGSYNEQFF
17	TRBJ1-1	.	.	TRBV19	CASSIVPGVLTNTEAFF
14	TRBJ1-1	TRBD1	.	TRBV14	CASSQVSLTGVAFF
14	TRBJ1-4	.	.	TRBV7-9	CASNQGGDGEKLFF
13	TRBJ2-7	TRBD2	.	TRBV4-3	CASSLGRGDEQYF
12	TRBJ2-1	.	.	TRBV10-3	CAISESDIEQFF
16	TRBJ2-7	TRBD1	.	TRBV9	CASSTRTGSNSYEQYF
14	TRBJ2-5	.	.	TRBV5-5	CASSFGGSQETQYF
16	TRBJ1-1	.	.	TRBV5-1	CASSKERGHENTEAFF
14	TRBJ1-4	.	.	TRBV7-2	CASSLTATNEKLFF
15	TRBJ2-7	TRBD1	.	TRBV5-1	CASSLGQGAQYEQYF
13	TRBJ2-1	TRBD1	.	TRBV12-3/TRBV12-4	CASSRRQGFEQFF
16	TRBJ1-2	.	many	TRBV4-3	CASSQVLGGLGYGYTF
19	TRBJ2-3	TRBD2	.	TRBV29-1	CSADGEGTSGIRNTDTQYF
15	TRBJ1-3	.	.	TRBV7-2	CASSLRQDIGNTIYF
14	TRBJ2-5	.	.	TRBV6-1	CASSEQGLAETQYF